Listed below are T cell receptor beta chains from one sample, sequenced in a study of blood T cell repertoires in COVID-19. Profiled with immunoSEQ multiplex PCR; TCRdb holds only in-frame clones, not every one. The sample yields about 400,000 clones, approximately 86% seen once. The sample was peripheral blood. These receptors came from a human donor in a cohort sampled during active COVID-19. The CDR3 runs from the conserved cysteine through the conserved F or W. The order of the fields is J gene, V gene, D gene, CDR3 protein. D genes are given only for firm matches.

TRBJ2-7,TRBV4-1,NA,CASSRTREWDEQYF
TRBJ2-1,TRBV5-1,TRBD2,CASRASGGNEQFF
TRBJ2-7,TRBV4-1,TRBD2,CASSQVASGLSYEQYF
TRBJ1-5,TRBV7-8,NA,CASSLGMVEDNQPQHF
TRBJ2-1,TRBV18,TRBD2,CASSPDSGSGDEQFF
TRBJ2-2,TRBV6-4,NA,CASSEGATGELFF
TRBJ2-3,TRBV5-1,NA,CASSLQGTHTDTQYF
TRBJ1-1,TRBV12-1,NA,CASSFFWVETSTEAFF
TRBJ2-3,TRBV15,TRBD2,CATSAGGGNTDTQYF
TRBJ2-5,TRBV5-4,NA,CASSPTSSPETQYF
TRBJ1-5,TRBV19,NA,CASSMAGRSNQPQHF
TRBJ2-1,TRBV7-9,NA,CASSPTQGRSYNEQFF
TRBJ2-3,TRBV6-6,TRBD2,CASSPTPGAGATDTQYF
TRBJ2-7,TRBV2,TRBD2,CASSERPYRDGGRVYEQYF
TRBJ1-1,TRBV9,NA,CASSVAGNTEAFF
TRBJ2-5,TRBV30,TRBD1,CAWSAQGAQKTQYF
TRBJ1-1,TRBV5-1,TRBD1,CASKGGRGDTTEAFF
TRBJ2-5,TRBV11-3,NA,CASSPRSGGETQYF
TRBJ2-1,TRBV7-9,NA,CASSPRRRLVSYSYNEQFF
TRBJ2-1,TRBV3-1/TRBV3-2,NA,CASSQDLHSNNEQFF
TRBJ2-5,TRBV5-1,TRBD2,CASSLGTSGEETQYF
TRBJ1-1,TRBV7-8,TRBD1,CASSFTGGHTEAFF
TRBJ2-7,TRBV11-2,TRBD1,CASSWGDRHYEQYF
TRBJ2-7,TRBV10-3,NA,CAISSAGEQYF